This TCR beta chain was captured by sequencing in a study of blood T cell repertoires in COVID-19. Overall study context: Specimens from acute and convalescent COVID-19 originated in the United States, Italy and Spain. T cells, B-cell-depleted T cells, or PBMCs supplied cDNA or gDNA.

The CDR3 loop spans 18 amino acids. Germline values: CDR1 LNHDA, CDR2 SQIVND (reference sequence). V lost 5 bases and J 0 bases, leaving 22 bases between the germline ends. Original analysis: Quantification of nucleated cells was approximated via reference gene primer amplification. Some clones are missing from TCRdb's copy, which holds only in-frame ones; the method was immunoSEQ multiplex PCR. V and J calls and clone size follow that table, whereas D and trimming were derived from the DNA. Of 250,000 to 350,000 clones in the sample, 80% to 90% were seen once. The sample taken for sequencing was peripheral blood. The chain joins TRBV19 to TRBJ1-1, with a tentative D call TRBD1 (6 bases). The source of this sequence is a woman between 45 and 60 years old with acute or convalescent COVID-19. CDR3 nucleotides: TGTGCCAGTAGTGGGGCGGGTAGGGACACCTTAATGAACACTGAAGCTTTCTTT. This gives the protein CASSGAGRDTLMNTEAFF.